This T cell receptor (beta chain) was captured in a study of T cells in Graves' hyperthyroidism and ophthalmopathy. Overall study context: At initial diagnosis, before any treatment had begun, peripheral blood was obtained. Study observations and caveats: Researchers report that a 13 V-J model separated ophthalmopathy from stable hyperthyroidism.

The investigators amplified TCR beta CDR3 regions from RNA transcripts. The primer set for the first-round RT-PCR of the TCR CDR3 was HTBI. TCRdb reanalysed the multiplex PCR reads using MiXCR and keeps one entry per CDR3 protein. Of approximately 610,000 distinct CDR3 sequences detected, roughly 14% appear once; the ten largest clones hold around 4.1%. Fresh peripheral blood, 9.5 to 10 ml of it, supplied the PBMCs. Worth noting for this clonotype: Its antigen is as yet unknown.

Germline V gene data show CDR1 as SGHTS and CDR2 as YDEGEE. There are 15 residues in the CDR3. With 3 bases clipped from V and 6 bases from J, the junction kept 7 bases outside the gene matches. The chain recombines TRBV5-8 with TRBJ1-5; 9 nucleotides agree with TRBD1. The sample taken for sequencing was blood. The receptor comes from a middle-aged woman with Graves' ophthalmopathy. The CDR3 region is CASSSGTGRFQPQHF. Here the CDR3 DNA reads TGTGCCAGCAGCTCCGGGACAGGGAGATTTCAGCCCCAGCATTTT.